This passage covers 21 T cell receptor beta chains from one sample sequenced in a study of early T cells in non-severe SARS-CoV-2 infection. TCRdb independently ran MiXCR on the 5' RACE reads; one entry per CDR3 protein. The sample records around 45,000 distinct CDR3 sequences, 3% to 4% being singletons. The sequencing input was whole blood. These receptors all come from an adult who was a healthcare worker with PCR-confirmed SARS-CoV-2 infection or an uninfected control (not recorded which).

This clonotype has a count of ten or more. The chain links TRBV29-1 to TRBJ1-2; D is unresolved. Germline lookup yields CDR1 SQVTM and CDR2 ANQGSEA. There are 15 residues in the CDR3. V was trimmed by 1 base and J by 8 bases, leaving 20 bases between them. CDR3 nucleotide sequence: TGCAGCGTTGAAGGTGTGAGGGCGATGGATAGGGGCTACACCTTC. It encodes CSVEGVRAMDRGYTF. The variable domain in full, completed from reference TRBV29-1 and TRBJ1-2, reads SAVISQKPSRDICQRGTSLTIQCQVDSQVTMMFWYRQQPGQSLTLIATANQGSEATYESGFVIDKFPISRPNLTFSTLTVSNMSPEDSSIYLCSVEGVRAMDRGYTFGSGTRLTVV.

This clonotype has at least ten counts. This CDR3 reads CASSLDVRLNEKLFF. CDR3 nucleotides: TGCGCCAGCAGCTTGGACGTTCGACTTAATGAAAAACTGTTTTTT. The gene calls are TRBV5-1 and TRBJ1-4; D uncertain. The CDR3 is 15 amino acids. Trimming stripped 0 bases from V and 4 bases from J, with 10 bases between. Germline CDR1 SGHRS, CDR2 YFSETQ.

The sample holds many counts of this clonotype. The rearrangement joins TRBV6-5 to TRBJ1-1; the D is unclear. V dropped 4 bases and J dropped 1 base, with 13 bases sitting between them. Germline-derived CDR1 and CDR2 are MNHEY and SVGAGI. The CDR3 totals 15 residues. The CDR3: CASSFRHLANTEAFF. CDR3 nucleotide sequence: TGTGCCAGCAGTTTCCGACATCTAGCGAACACTGAAGCTTTCTTT.

At least ten counts were recorded for this clonotype. V is TRBV5-1 and J is TRBJ2-3; possible D gene TRBD2, 6 bases. V lost 4 bases and J lost 3, with 12 bases in between. Germline V CDR1 and CDR2: SGHRS, YFSETQ. The CDR3 sequence is 14 residues long. The CDR3 sequence is CASSLGGETDTQYF. The CDR3 DNA sequence: TGCGCCAGCAGCCTGGGGGGAGAGACAGATACGCAGTATTTT. The full variable domain, with the rest looked up from reference TRBV5-1 and TRBJ2-3, is KAGVTQTPRYLIKTRGQQVTLSCSPISGHRSVSWYQQTPGQGLQFLFEYFSETQRNKGNFPGRFSGRQFSNSRSEMNVSTLELGDSALYLCASSLGGETDTQYFGPGTRLTVL.

This clonotype showed up many times. The chain recombines TRBV7-9 with TRBJ1-3; D is possibly TRBD1 (5 bases). Per germline, CDR1 SEHNR and CDR2 FQNEAQ (reference sequence). The V end lost 5 bases, the J end lost 4 bases, and 18 bases lay between the germline ends. The CDR3 spans 16 residues. CDR3 DNA sequence: TGTGCCAGCAGCCCGTCTCGGGGGGTAGGCGGAAACACCATATATTTT. Its translation is CASSPSRGVGGNTIYF.

This clonotype has ten or more counts. V and J are TRBV27 and TRBJ2-7; TRBD2 matches at 8 bases. The CDR3 runs to 15 residues. CDR1 and CDR2 from the germline V gene are MNHEY and SMNVEV (reference sequence). Trimming cost V 0 bases and J 3 bases; bases outside gene matches: 4. The CDR3 nucleotides read TGTGCCAGCAGTTTATCTTGGCGGGAGGTCTACGAGCAGTACTTC. Residues: CASSLSWREVYEQYF.

The rearrangement links TRBV30 to TRBJ2-3; weak D call: TRBD1 (6 bases). Germline CDR1 reads GTSNPN; CDR2 reads SVGIG (reference sequence). This CDR3 has 13 residues. V lost 8 bases and J lost 8, with 20 bases in between. The CDR3 nucleotides read TGTGCCCTTGCTCTTTCAGGGGCTGGTACGCAGTATTTT. Amino acid sequence: CALALSGAGTQYF. The whole variable domain, remainder taken from reference TRBV30 and TRBJ2-3, is SQTIHQWPATLVQPVGSPLSLECTVEGTSNPNLYWYRQAAGRGLQLLFYSVGIGQISSEVPQNLSASRPQDRQFILSSKKLLLSDSGFYLCALALSGAGTQYFGPGTRLTVL.

The sample holds a few counts of this clonotype. CDR3 in amino acids: CASSSPRGTIDYEQYF. The DNA for the CDR3 is TGTGCCAGCAGCTCGCCTCGCGGGACTATCGACTACGAGCAGTACTTC. This chain joins TRBV7-3 and TRBJ2-7; TRBD2 aligns across 7 bases. Germline CDR1 is SGHTA and CDR2 is FQGTGA. Unmatched junction bases numbered 12, after V lost 4 bases and J lost 3 bases. The CDR3 has 16 residues.

Many counts were recorded for this clonotype. The chain carries TRBV2 and TRBJ1-1; the match to TRBD1 covers 9 bases. Germline V CDR1 and CDR2: SNHLY, FYNNEI. The CDR3 consists of 13 residues. With 6 bases clipped from V and 3 bases from J, the junction kept 2 bases outside the gene matches. CDR3 sequence reads: CASRRDRDTEAFF. CDR3 bases: TGTGCCAGCAGAAGGGACAGGGACACTGAAGCTTTCTTT.

In this sample, this clonotype turned up many times. CDR3 bases: TGTGCCATCAGTGAGTCGACTTCATATGGCACCTATAATAGGTCGAACACCGGGGAGCTGTTTTTT. This sequence encodes CAISESTSYGTYNRSNTGELFF. This chain uses TRBV10-3 with TRBJ2-2, with unresolved D. V was pared by 0 bases and J by 0 bases, with 26 bases between. The CDR3 contains 22 residues. Per the germline V gene, CDR1 is ENHRY and CDR2 is SYGVKD.

Only a few counts were recorded for this clonotype. The chain employs TRBV3-1 and TRBJ2-1, with a possible D match to TRBD1 (6 bases). The germline V gene has CDR1 LGHDT and CDR2 YNNKEL (reference sequence). This CDR3 spans 15 amino acids. Trimming removed 4 bases from V and 6 bases from J, with 16 bases in between. Here the CDR3 reads CASSRMGQPSNEQFF. In DNA, the CDR3 is TGTGCCAGCAGCCGGATGGGACAACCATCCAATGAGCAGTTCTTC.

This clonotype was observed at least ten times. J is TRBJ1-4 and V is TRBV19, with D possibly being TRBD1 (5 bases). Between the trimmed V and J ends, which lost 2 bases and 7 bases, there was a span of 14 bases. The CDR3 is 15 amino acids. CDR1 LNHDA and CDR2 SQIVND come from the germline V gene (reference sequence). The CDR3 loop reads CASSIPPGTGEKLFF. DNA of the CDR3: TGTGCCAGTAGTATACCGCCCGGGACTGGTGAAAAACTGTTTTTT.

This clonotype was counted only a few times. The chain employs TRBV11-3 and TRBJ2-6; D call uncertain. Per germline, CDR1 SGHNT and CDR2 YENEEA. Trimming removed 5 bases at V and 2 bases at J, with 7 bases between. The CDR3 sequence is 14 residues long. The CDR3 DNA follows: TGTGCCAGCAGCCCCCAGGCTGGGGCCAACGTCCTGACTTTC. Translating gives CASSPQAGANVLTF.

The V gene is TRBV19, the J gene TRBJ2-2; D unclear. V shed 7 bases and J shed 6 bases, with 9 bases lying between them. The germline CDR1 and CDR2 sequences are LNHDA and SQIVND (reference sequence). The CDR3 has 12 amino acids. Here the CDR3 DNA reads TGTGCCAGTACCATGAGGCCCGGGGAGCTGTTTTTT. Translated, it gives CASTMRPGELFF.

This clonotype was observed at least ten times. This chain uses TRBV11-2 with TRBJ2-1, with 10 bases lining up with TRBD1. The CDR3 is 15 amino acids. Trimming at V came to 5 bases and at J to 5 bases, leaving 6 bases not matched to a gene. Germline V lookup: CDR1 SGHAT, CDR2 FQNNGV. CDR3 amino acids: CASSLRDRGNNEQFF. Written as DNA, the CDR3 is TGTGCCAGCAGCCTCCGGGACAGGGGCAACAATGAGCAGTTCTTC.

This clonotype was recorded at least ten times. The chain couples TRBV3-1 to TRBJ2-1; 12 nucleotides align to TRBD2. The CDR3 totals 15 residues. Per germline, CDR1 LGHDT and CDR2 YNNKEL (reference sequence). V lost 3 bases and J lost 9; bases outside the gene matches: 6. The DNA for the CDR3 is TGTGCCAGCAGCCAGACTAGCGGGAGAAAGAGTGAGCAGTTCTTC. It specifies CASSQTSGRKSEQFF.

There are many counts of this clonotype. The chain recombines TRBV18 with TRBJ1-1, with unresolved D. V lost 5 bases, J lost 6 bases, and 10 bases lay in between. Germline CDR1 is KGHSH and CDR2 is LQKENI. The CDR3 runs 12 residues. The CDR3: CASSSQYPEAFF. The CDR3 nucleotides are TGTGCCAGCTCATCGCAGTACCCTGAAGCTTTCTTT.

In its sample, this clonotype was seen a few times. The chain recombines TRBV9 with TRBJ2-1; maybe TRBD2 (6 bases). V was cut by 0 bases and J by 4 bases, with 11 bases left in between. Germline lookup yields CDR1 SGDLS and CDR2 YYNGEE. The length of the CDR3 is 15 residues. This CDR3 reads CASSVGGDRYNEQFF. The CDR3 DNA sequence: TGTGCCAGCAGCGTAGGGGGGGACCGATACAATGAGCAGTTCTTC.

This clonotype was found many times. The J gene is TRBJ1-1, the V gene TRBV29-1, with D unresolved. Per the germline V gene, CDR1 is SQVTM and CDR2 is ANQGSEA. The CDR3 covers 12 residues. The CDR3 spells CLTTLVGTEAFF. As DNA, the CDR3 is TGCCTAACGACCTTGGTGGGCACTGAAGCTTTCTTT.

Many counts were recorded for this clonotype. This chain uses TRBV19 with TRBJ2-7; D gene unclear. Germline CDR1 and CDR2: LNHDA and SQIVND (reference sequence). Trimming pared 6 bases from V and 2 bases from J, leaving 5 bases between. The CDR3 sequence is 11 residues long. CDR3 sequence reads: CASRSAYEQYF. CDR3 DNA: TGTGCCAGTAGGTCCGCCTACGAGCAGTACTTC.

This clonotype showed up just a few times. The rearrangement joins TRBV7-3 to TRBJ1-1, with D hard to call. V was cut by 2 bases and J by 9 bases, with 10 bases left in between. The CDR3 contains 12 residues. Looked up from germline, CDR1 is SGHTA and CDR2 is FQGTGA. CDR3 amino acids: CASSLAAGKAFF. The CDR3 nucleotides are TGTGCCAGCAGCTTAGCGGCAGGTAAAGCTTTCTTT.